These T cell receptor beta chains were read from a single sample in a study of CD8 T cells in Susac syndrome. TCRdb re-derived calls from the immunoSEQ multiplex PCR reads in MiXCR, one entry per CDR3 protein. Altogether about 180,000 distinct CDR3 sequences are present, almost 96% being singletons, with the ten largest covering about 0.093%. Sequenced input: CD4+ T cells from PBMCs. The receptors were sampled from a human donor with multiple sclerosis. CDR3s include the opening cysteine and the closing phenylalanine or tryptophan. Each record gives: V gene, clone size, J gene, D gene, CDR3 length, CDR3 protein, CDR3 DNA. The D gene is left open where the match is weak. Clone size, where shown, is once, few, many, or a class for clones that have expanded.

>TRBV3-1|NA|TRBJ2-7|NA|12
CASSQEGREQYF
TGTGCCAGCAGCCAAGAAGGGCGCGAGCAGTACTTC
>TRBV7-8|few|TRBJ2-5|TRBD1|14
CASSSRTGEETQYF
TGTGCCAGCAGCTCCCGGACAGGTGAAGAGACCCAGTACTTC
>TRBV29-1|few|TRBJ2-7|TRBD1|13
CSVAGQGRVEQYF
TGCAGCGTGGCGGGACAGGGAAGGGTCGAGCAGTACTTC
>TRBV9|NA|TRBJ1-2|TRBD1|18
CASSAEPLTGTGGDGYTF
TGTGCCAGCAGCGCAGAGCCCTTGACCGGGACAGGGGGCGATGGCTACACCTTC
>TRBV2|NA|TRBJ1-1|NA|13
CASGLRTGTEAFF
TGTGCCAGCGGGCTAAGGACCGGGACTGAAGCTTTCTTT
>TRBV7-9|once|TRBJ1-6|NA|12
CASTVSNSPLHF
TGTGCCAGCACCGTCTCCAATTCACCCCTCCACTTT
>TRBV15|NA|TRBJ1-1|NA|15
CATSRVGGSSTEAFF
TGTGCCACCAGCAGAGTTGGGGGGTCCTCCACTGAAGCTTTCTTT
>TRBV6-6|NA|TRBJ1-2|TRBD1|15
CASSPRQGRVYGYTF
TGTGCCAGCAGTCCCCGACAGGGGCGAGTCTATGGCTACACCTTC
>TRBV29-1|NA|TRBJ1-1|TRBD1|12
CSGGQGDFRAFF
TGCAGCGGGGGACAGGGGGATTTTAGGGCTTTCTTT
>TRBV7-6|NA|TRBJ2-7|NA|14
CASSISGQPNEQYF
TGTGCCAGCAGCATCTCGGGACAACCTAACGAGCAGTACTTC
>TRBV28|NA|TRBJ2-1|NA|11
CASSLSREQFF
TGTGCCAGCAGTTTATCCCGGGAGCAGTTCTTC
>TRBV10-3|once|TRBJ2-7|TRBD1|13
CAISEGTGSNSYF
TGTGCCATCAGTGAGGGGACAGGGAGCAACTCGTACTTC
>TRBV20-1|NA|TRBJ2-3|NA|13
CSARYLGTDTQYF
TGCAGTGCTAGATACCTCGGCACAGATACGCAGTATTTT
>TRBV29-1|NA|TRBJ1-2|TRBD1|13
CSVVTGVGYGYTF
TGCAGCGTCGTGACAGGGGTAGGGTATGGCTACACCTTC
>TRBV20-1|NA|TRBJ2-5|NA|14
CSAWGLSIQETQYF
TGCAGTGCTTGGGGGTTGAGCATCCAAGAGACCCAGTACTTC
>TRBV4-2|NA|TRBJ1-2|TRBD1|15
CASSQAGTVNYGYTF
TGTGCCAGCAGCCAGGCCGGGACAGTCAACTATGGCTACACCTTC
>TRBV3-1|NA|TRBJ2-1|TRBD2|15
CASSQSSGGYNEQFF
TGTGCCAGCAGCCAATCGTCGGGGGGATACAATGAGCAGTTCTTC
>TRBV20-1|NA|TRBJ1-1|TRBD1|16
CSARPPPTGENTEAFF
TGCAGTGCTAGACCCCCGCCGACAGGGGAGAACACTGAAGCTTTCTTT
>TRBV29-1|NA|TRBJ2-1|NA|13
CSVEGRFNNEQFF
TGCAGCGTTGAAGGTAGATTCAACAATGAGCAGTTCTTC
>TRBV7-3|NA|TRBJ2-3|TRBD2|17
CASSLTGTSSSTDTQYF
TGTGCCAGCAGCTTAACGGGGACTAGCAGTAGCACAGATACGCAGTATTTT
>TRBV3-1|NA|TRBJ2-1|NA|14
CASSQDRANNEQFF
TGTGCCAGCAGCCAAGATCGAGCGAACAATGAGCAGTTCTTC
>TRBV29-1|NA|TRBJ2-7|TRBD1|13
CSVARGQPYEQYF
TGCAGCGTCGCGAGGGGACAGCCCTACGAGCAGTACTTC
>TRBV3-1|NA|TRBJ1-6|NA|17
CASSPSPGGILLSPLHF
TGTGCCAGCAGCCCCTCTCCGGGGGGGATCCTTCTTTCACCCCTCCACTTT
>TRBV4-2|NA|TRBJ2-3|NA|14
CASSQELQTDTQYF
TGTGCCAGCAGCCAAGAACTACAAACAGATACGCAGTATTTT
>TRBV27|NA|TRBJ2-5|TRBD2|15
CASSLTRGGLETQYF
TGTGCCAGCAGCCTGACCCGGGGGGGCCTGGAGACCCAGTACTTC
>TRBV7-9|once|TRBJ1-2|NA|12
CASSFDRESYTF
TGTGCCAGCAGCTTTGACAGAGAGAGCTACACCTTC
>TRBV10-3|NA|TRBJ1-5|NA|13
CAISDDGNQPQHF
TGTGCCATCAGTGACGACGGCAATCAGCCCCAGCATTTT
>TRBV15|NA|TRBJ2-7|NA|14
CATSSHDPSYEQYF
TGTGCCACCAGCTCCCATGACCCCTCCTACGAGCAGTACTTC
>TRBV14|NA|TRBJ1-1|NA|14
CASRGVGPTTEAFF
TGTGCCAGCAGAGGGGTAGGCCCGACCACTGAAGCTTTCTTT
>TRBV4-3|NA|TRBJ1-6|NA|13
CASSQVANSPLHF
TGCGCCAGCAGCCAAGTGGCCAATTCACCCCTCCACTTT
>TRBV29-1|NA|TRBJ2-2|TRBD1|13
CSGGQGNTGELFF
TGCAGCGGAGGACAGGGGAACACCGGGGAGCTGTTTTTT
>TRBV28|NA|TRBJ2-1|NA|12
CASSSLYNEQFF
TGTGCCAGCAGTTCCCTCTACAATGAGCAGTTCTTC
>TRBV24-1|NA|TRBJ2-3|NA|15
CATSDRTALTDTQYF
TGTGCCACCAGCGATCGGACAGCTCTCACAGATACGCAGTATTTT
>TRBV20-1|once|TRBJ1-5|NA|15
CSARDSFSPNQPQHF
TGCAGTGCTAGGGATTCATTTTCCCCCAACCAGCCCCAGCATTTT
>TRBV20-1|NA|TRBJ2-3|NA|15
CSASFWGVSTDTQYF
TGCAGTGCTAGTTTCTGGGGCGTTAGCACAGATACGCAGTATTTT
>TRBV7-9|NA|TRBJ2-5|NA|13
CASSLFPEETQYF
TGTGCCAGCAGCTTATTTCCCGAAGAGACCCAGTACTTC
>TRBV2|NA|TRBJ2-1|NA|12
CASRGANNEQFF
TGTGCCAGCAGGGGAGCGAACAATGAGCAGTTCTTC
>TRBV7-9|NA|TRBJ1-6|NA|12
CASSPINSPLHF
TGTGCCAGCAGCCCGATAAATTCACCCCTCCACTTT
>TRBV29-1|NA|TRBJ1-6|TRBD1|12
CVGGEVNSPLHF
TGCGTAGGGGGCGAAGTGAATTCACCCCTCCACTTT
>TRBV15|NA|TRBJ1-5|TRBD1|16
CATSSPGQGSNQPQHF
TGTGCCACCAGCAGCCCGGGACAGGGTAGCAATCAGCCCCAGCATTTT
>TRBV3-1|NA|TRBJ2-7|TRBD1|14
CASSQVGGKYEQYF
TGTGCCAGCAGCCAAGTAGGGGGCAAGTACGAGCAGTACTTC
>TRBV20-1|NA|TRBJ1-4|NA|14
CSATYRPEEGKLFF
TGCAGTGCTACCTATCGCCCGGAAGAGGGAAAACTGTTTTTT
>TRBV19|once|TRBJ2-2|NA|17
CASSIFFGQGLPGELFF
TGTGCCAGTAGTATATTTTTCGGGCAGGGGCTCCCCGGGGAGCTGTTTTTT